The rows below give T cell receptor beta chains drawn from one sample of a study of T-cell memory formation after mild COVID-19. One entry per CDR3 protein, called by TCRdb with MiXCR from the 5' RACE reads. Of about 430,000 distinct CDR3 sequences listed, about a sixth are singletons. Specimen: PBMCs or a T cell subset sorted from them (not recorded which). These receptors all stem from a man younger than 30 who had mild COVID-19 (a few samples of this study predate the infection). Cell type and time point are not known. Each CDR3 is given with its conserved first and last residue. A D gene is named only where the DNA matches it firmly. A clone size is listed for some rows: how often the clone was seen (once, few, many), or a class if it is expanded.

clone size,D gene,V gene,J gene,CDR3 DNA,CDR3 protein
few,-,TRBV5-4,TRBJ1-1,TGTGCCAGCAGCGGGGGACGGTTTCACACTGAAGCTTTCTTT,CASSGGRFHTEAFF
-,TRBD1,TRBV9,TRBJ2-5,TGTGCCAGCAGCACAGGGGACGGGCGGTACCAGACCCAGTACTTC,CASSTGDGRYQTQYF
few,-,TRBV20-1,TRBJ1-1,TGCAGTGCTAGACCCAGGGGATACACTGAAGCTTTCTTT,CSARPRGYTEAFF
many,TRBD1,TRBV5-1,TRBJ1-5,TGCGCCAGCAGAGAGGGGACAGGGGAAAATCAGCCCCAGCATTTT,CASREGTGENQPQHF
few,TRBD1,TRBV24-1,TRBJ1-2,TGTGCCACCAGGGCAGGGGGCAGCTATGGCTACACCTTC,CATRAGGSYGYTF
-,-,TRBV4-1,TRBJ1-5,TGCGCCAGCAGCCAAAAAATAAAAGGGGACGAACTAAGCAATCAGCCCCAGCATTTT,CASSQKIKGDELSNQPQHF
many,TRBD1,TRBV7-2,TRBJ1-2,TGTGCCAGCAGCGCCCGGGACAGGGGCTATGGCTACACCTTC,CASSARDRGYGYTF
-,TRBD1,TRBV19,TRBJ2-1,TGTGCCAGTAGTATATTTTTCGGACAGGGAAACAATGAGCAGTTCTTC,CASSIFFGQGNNEQFF
-,-,TRBV6-5,TRBJ1-3,TGTGCCAGCAGCTACAGCCTCGGGGGTGAGGGAAACACCATATATTTT,CASSYSLGGEGNTIYF
many,-,TRBV7-9,TRBJ1-4,TGTGCCAGCAGCGGTGAAAAACTGTTTTTT,CASSGEKLFF
few,-,TRBV7-6,TRBJ2-1,TGTGCCAGCAGCTTCGGCGGCCCAGGCGAGCAGTTCTTC,CASSFGGPGEQFF
-,-,TRBV30,TRBJ2-5,TGTGCCTGGAGTGGGGGAGACTATCAAGAGACCCAGTACTTC,CAWSGGDYQETQYF
few,TRBD2,TRBV5-1,TRBJ2-5,TGCGCCAGCAGCTTGAGGCCGGCGGGACTAGCGGACCGTGGAGAGACCCAGTACTTC,CASSLRPAGLADRGETQYF
few,-,TRBV12-3/TRBV12-4,TRBJ1-2,TGTGCCAGCAGTTTACAGGGCCTGATAGGCTACACCTTC,CASSLQGLIGYTF
once,TRBD2,TRBV12-3/TRBV12-4,TRBJ2-1,TGTGCCAGCAGACCCGGCGGGGGCTACAATGAGCAGTTCTTC,CASRPGGGYNEQFF
few,-,TRBV20-1,TRBJ1-6,TGCAGTGCTAGAGATCTTCTCAGCTATAATTCACCCCTCCACTTT,CSARDLLSYNSPLHF
-,-,TRBV6-5,TRBJ1-1,TGTGCCAGCAGTTATCCCGGGGAGGTCCGTGAAGCTTTCTTT,CASSYPGEVREAFF
few,-,TRBV15,TRBJ1-4,TGTGCCACCAGCAGAGACAGGGGTAATGAAAAACTGTTTTTT,CATSRDRGNEKLFF
few,-,TRBV5-1,TRBJ1-4,TGCGCCAGCAGCTTGGAGGGGGAGCCACTGTTTTTT,CASSLEGEPLFF
-,TRBD1,TRBV7-3,TRBJ2-7,TGTGCCAGCAGCCTAACGGGGGCAGGGGGCCACGAGCAGTACTTC,CASSLTGAGGHEQYF
few,-,TRBV25-1,TRBJ1-1,TGTGCCAGCAGTGAAGTGGGGAACACTGAAGCTTTCTTT,CASSEVGNTEAFF
-,-,TRBV12-3/TRBV12-4,TRBJ2-3,TGTGCCAGCAGTCGTGGACCGGACTCTAGCACAGATACGCAGTATTTT,CASSRGPDSSTDTQYF
-,TRBD1,TRBV4-3,TRBJ2-7,TGCGCCAGCAGCCAAGGGACAGGGGTACAGAACGAGCAGTACTTC,CASSQGTGVQNEQYF
-,-,TRBV7-2,TRBJ1-5,TGTGCCAGCAGCTTAGAGCGTAGCAATCAGCCCCAGCATTTT,CASSLERSNQPQHF
-,-,TRBV4-2,TRBJ2-1,TGTGCCAGCAGCCCAGGAGTCCTATCCTACACTGAGCAGTTCTTC,CASSPGVLSYTEQFF